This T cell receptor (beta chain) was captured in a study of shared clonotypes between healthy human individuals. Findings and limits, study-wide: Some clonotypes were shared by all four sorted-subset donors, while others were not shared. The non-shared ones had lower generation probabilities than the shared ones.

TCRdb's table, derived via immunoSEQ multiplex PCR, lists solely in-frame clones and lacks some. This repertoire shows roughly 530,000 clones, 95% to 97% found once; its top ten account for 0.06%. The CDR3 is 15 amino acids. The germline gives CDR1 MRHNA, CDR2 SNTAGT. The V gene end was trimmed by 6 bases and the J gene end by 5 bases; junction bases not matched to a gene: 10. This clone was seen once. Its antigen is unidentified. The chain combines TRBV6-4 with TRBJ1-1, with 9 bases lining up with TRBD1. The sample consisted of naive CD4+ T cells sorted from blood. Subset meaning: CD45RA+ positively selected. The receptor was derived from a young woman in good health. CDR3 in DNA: TGTGCCAGCAGCGCGACAGGGGGGAGAGAAACTGAAGCTTTCTTT. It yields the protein CASSATGGRETEAFF.